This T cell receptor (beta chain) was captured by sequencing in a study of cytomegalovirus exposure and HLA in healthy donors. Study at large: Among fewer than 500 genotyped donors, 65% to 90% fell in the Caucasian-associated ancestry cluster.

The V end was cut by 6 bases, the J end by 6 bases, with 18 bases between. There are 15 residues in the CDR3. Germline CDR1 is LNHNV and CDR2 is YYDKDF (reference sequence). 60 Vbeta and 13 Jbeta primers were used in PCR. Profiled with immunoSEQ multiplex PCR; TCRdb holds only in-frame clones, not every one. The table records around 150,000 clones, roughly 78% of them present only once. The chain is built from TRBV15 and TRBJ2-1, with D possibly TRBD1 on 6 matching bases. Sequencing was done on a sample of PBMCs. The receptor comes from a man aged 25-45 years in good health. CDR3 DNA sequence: TGTGCCACCAGTTATGGGTGGGGGCAAGGCAATGAGCAGTTCTTC. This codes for CATSYGWGQGNEQFF.